Below are 23 T cell receptor beta chains sequenced from a single sample in a study of tumour-infiltrating T cells in Burkitt lymphoma. The method was immunoSEQ multiplex PCR; TCRdb's version includes in-frame clones alone and lacks a portion of them. The sample comprises 1,000 to 1,500 clones, about 20% of which are singletons, and around half rests with the top ten. Input material: tumor tissue. The receptors come from a human donor with Burkitt lymphoma.

This clone was seen a handful of times. The chain is built from TRBV5-4 and TRBJ1-5, with D possibly being TRBD1 (5 bases). Germline-derived CDR1 and CDR2 are SGHNT and YYREEE (reference sequence). The CDR3 covers 14 residues. V was trimmed by 4 bases and J by 4 bases, leaving 12 bases between them. The chain's CDR3 is CASSVGQGNQPQHF. In DNA, the CDR3 is TGTGCCAGCAGCGTAGGACAAGGAAATCAGCCCCAGCATTTT.

This clone was counted only a few times. The chain joins TRBV27 to TRBJ2-3; 7 bases line up with TRBD1. From germline, CDR1 is MNHEY and CDR2 SMNVEV (reference sequence). The CDR3 runs to 14 residues. V was pared by 6 bases and J by 3 bases, with 6 bases of the junction left unmatched. The CDR3 reads CASRPTGDTDTQYF. CDR3 nucleotide sequence: TGTGCCAGCAGACCTACAGGGGATACAGATACGCAGTATTTT.

Comment on this clone: Only one base separates this from a far larger clonotype, so it likely reflects a read error. Additional DNA sequences in this sample encode the identical CDR3. The rearrangement links TRBV6-5 to TRBJ2-7, with D unresolved. The germline CDR1 and CDR2 sequences are MNHEY and SVGAGI. Trimming pared 6 bases from V and 7 bases from J, leaving 16 bases between. This CDR3 comprises 13 residues. CDR3 in amino acids: CASSGSLGHEQYF. The CDR3 bases are TGTGCCAGCAGCGGGTCCTTGGGCCATGAGCAGTACTTC.

V is TRBV5-6 and J is TRBJ2-7, with D unresolved. The germline V gene has CDR1 SGHDT and CDR2 YYEEEE. Trimming pared 1 base from V and 1 base from J, leaving 6 bases between. This CDR3 contains 13 residues. The CDR3 sequence: CASSLTVSYEQYF. DNA of the CDR3: TGTGCCAGCAGCTTGACAGTATCCTACGAGCAGTACTTC.

This clone has a handful of counts. The rearrangement uses TRBV4-2 and TRBJ2-3, with TRBD2 identical over 8 bases. The junction had 8 bases not matched to a gene; V was cut back by 5 bases and J by 4 bases. This CDR3 contains 15 residues. Per the germline V gene, CDR1 is LGHNA and CDR2 is YNFKEQ. The CDR3 sequence: CASSIPGLVADTQYF. For the CDR3, the DNA is TGTGCCAGCAGCATACCGGGACTAGTGGCAGATACGCAGTATTTT.

This sequence joins TRBV11-2 and TRBJ2-1; D may be TRBD1 or TRBD2 (5 bases each). Germline V lookup: CDR1 SGHAT, CDR2 FQNNGV. The CDR3 is made up of 16 amino acids. The V end lost 0 bases, the J end lost 1 base, and 10 bases lay between the germline ends. The chain's CDR3 is CASSLEGTGSYNEQFF. As DNA, the CDR3 is TGTGCCAGCAGCTTAGAAGGGACGGGATCCTACAATGAGCAGTTCTTC.

The J gene is TRBJ1-2, the V gene TRBV18, with 9 bases that match TRBD1. The CDR3 contains 15 residues. Germline V gives CDR1 KGHSH, CDR2 LQKENI. Germline trimming cut 5 bases from V and 4 bases from J; bases unmatched to any gene: 8. The CDR3 loop is CASSLNRGLSYGYTF. The CDR3 bases are TGTGCCAGCTCATTAAACAGGGGGCTCAGCTATGGCTACACCTTC.

The rearrangement uses TRBV28 and TRBJ1-3; D may be TRBD1 (6 bases). The germline CDR1 and CDR2 sequences are MDHEN and SYDVKM. V shed 2 bases and J shed 4 bases, with 12 bases lying between them. The CDR3 sequence is 15 residues long. As DNA, the CDR3 is TGTGCCAGCAGTTTAAACAGGGTGCTCGGAAACACCATATATTTT. It specifies CASSLNRVLGNTIYF.

Note on this clone: One junction end does not reproduce the germline sequence, and a read error may be involved. The chain uses TRBV30 and TRBJ1-3; D might be TRBD1 (5 bases). Germline CDR1 and CDR2: GTSNPN and SVGIG (reference sequence). The CDR3 consists of 19 residues. The CDR3 loop is CAWSGGTGALPRSGNTRYF. DNA for the CDR3: TGTGCCTGGAGTGGGGGTACTGGGGCCCTCCCCCGCTCTGGAAACACCAGATATTTT.

The table lists this clone with a few counts. The chain employs TRBV15 and TRBJ1-4; D is unclear. Per the germline V gene, CDR1 is LNHNV and CDR2 is YYDKDF (reference sequence). Trimming cost V 7 bases and J 5 bases, with 20 bases left between them. The CDR3 consists of 16 residues. The CDR3 DNA reads TGTGCCACCACCCCGATTCCTTCTCCGGGGAATGAAAAACTGTTTTTT. Translation: CATTPIPSPGNEKLFF.

This chain's CDR3 is CASSQGYNQPQHF. The CDR3 DNA reads as TGTGCCAGCAGCCAAGGGTACAATCAGCCCCAGCATTTT. The chain joins TRBV14 to TRBJ1-5; D not certain. CDR3 length equals 13 residues. The V and J ends lost 1 base and 3 bases respectively, with 4 bases between them. Germline V CDR1 and CDR2: SGHDN, FVKESK. Based on the CDR3 plus reference TRBV14 and TRBJ1-5, the full variable domain is EAGVTQFPSHSVIEKGQTVTLRCDPISGHDNLYWYRRVMGKEIKFLLHFVKESKQDESGMPNNRFLAERTGGTYSTLKVQPAELEDSGVYFCASSQGYNQPQHFGDGTRLSIL.

The J gene is TRBJ2-7, the V gene TRBV14, with D uncertain. V lost 0 bases to trimming and J lost 5 bases, with 14 bases between them. The germline V gene encodes CDR1 SGHDN and CDR2 FVKESK. The CDR3 is 15 residues long. The DNA of the CDR3 is TGTGCCAGCAGCCAAGATTTTGGCAGCCGAAACGAGCAGTACTTC. Translating it yields CASSQDFGSRNEQYF.

This clone was counted a few times. The chain joins TRBV2 to TRBJ1-5; 9 bases match TRBD1. The ends lost 7 bases at V and 3 bases at J; junction bases unmatched: 7. The CDR3 length is 15 residues. Looked up from germline, CDR1 is SNHLY and CDR2 is FYNNEI. The chain's CDR3 is CASMGQGTSNQPQHF. DNA for the CDR3: TGTGCCAGCATGGGACAGGGCACTTCCAATCAGCCCCAGCATTTT.

The V and J genes are TRBV7-9 and TRBJ1-2; 7 bases map to TRBD1. CDR1 is SEHNR and CDR2 is FQNEAQ in the germline V gene (reference sequence). This CDR3 is 14 amino acids long. J lost 5 bases, V lost 5 bases, and 8 bases had no gene match. DNA for the CDR3: TGTGCCAGCAGCGCGACAACAGGGGTATATGGCTACACCTTC. Translating it yields CASSATTGVYGYTF.

This clone was observed a few times. The chain joins TRBV4-1 to TRBJ1-1; D gene ambiguous. This CDR3 is built from 16 residues. Trimming took 1 base from V and 4 from J, leaving 16 bases between them. CDR1 is MGHRA and CDR2 is YSYEKL in the germline V gene. CDR3 residues: CASSQGSSVAATEAFF. The CDR3 DNA is TGCGCCAGCAGCCAAGGAAGTTCAGTTGCGGCCACTGAAGCTTTCTTT.

CDR3 DNA sequence: TGTGCCAGCAGTGAGGGAAATGAGCAGTTCTTC. It codes for CASSEGNEQFF. The chain couples TRBV2 to TRBJ2-1, with unresolved D. This CDR3 spans 11 amino acids. Per germline, CDR1 SNHLY and CDR2 FYNNEI. Trimming took off 3 bases at V and 7 bases at J, with 4 bases between the two ends.

This clone qualifies as large. V is TRBV7-8 and J is TRBJ2-3, with D perhaps matching TRBD1 (6 bases). V lost 1 base to trimming and J lost 5 bases, with 13 bases between them. Germline V gene data show CDR1 as SGHVS and CDR2 as FQNEAQ. The CDR3 is made up of 15 amino acids. The CDR3 reads CASSLGTGQVDTQYF. As DNA, the CDR3 is TGTGCCAGCAGCTTAGGGACGGGACAAGTAGATACGCAGTATTTT.

The chain has TRBV6-1 and TRBJ2-2, with 7 bases fitting TRBD2. Germline V CDR1 and CDR2: MNHNS, SASEGT. V shed 11 bases, J shed 4 bases, and the junction held 7 bases outside the gene matches. This CDR3 is 13 amino acids long. The CDR3 loop reads CALWGEGTGELFF. Written as DNA, the CDR3 is TGTGCCCTCTGGGGGGAGGGCACCGGGGAGCTGTTTTTT.

This clone was detected only a few times. V usage is TRBV14 and J usage is TRBJ2-2; D unresolved. The CDR3 runs to 17 residues. Trimming removed 1 base at V and 0 bases at J, with 12 bases between. Germline V CDR1 and CDR2: SGHDN, FVKESK. The DNA of the CDR3 is TGTGCCAGCAGCCAAGCCCGGATCCTACCGAACACCGGGGAGCTGTTTTTT. This gives the protein CASSQARILPNTGELFF.

This sequence joins TRBV19 and TRBJ2-6, with D unclear. Trimming shortened V by 4 bases and J by 0 bases, and 4 bases separated the two germline ends. Germline values: CDR1 LNHDA, CDR2 SQIVND (reference sequence). There are 14 residues in the CDR3. The CDR3 DNA reads as TGTGCCAGTAGTACGAGCTCTGGGGCCAACGTCCTGACTTTC. Its protein is CASSTSSGANVLTF.

This chain uses TRBV4-1 with TRBJ1-2, with D possibly being TRBD1 (6 bases). V shed 0 bases and J shed 3 bases, with 14 bases lying between them. This CDR3 region has 16 residues. Germline V gene sequence: CDR1 MGHRA, CDR2 YSYEKL. As DNA, the CDR3 is TGCGCCAGCAGCCAAGACCTACAACAGGGCCACTATGGCTACACCTTC. Protein: CASSQDLQQGHYGYTF.

The chain links TRBV9 to TRBJ2-7; D gene uncertain. The CDR3 length is 13 residues. Germline CDR1 SGDLS, CDR2 YYNGEE. Trimming pared 2 bases from V and 3 bases from J, leaving 9 bases between. The CDR3 DNA reads TGTGCCAGCAGCGTTGCGGATTACTACGAGCAGTACTTC. It is translated as CASSVADYYEQYF. The full variable domain, in which reference TRBV9 and TRBJ2-7 provide the parts outside the CDR3, is DSGVTQTPKHLITATGQRVTLRCSPRSGDLSVYWYQQSLDQGLQFLIQYYNGEERAKGNILERFSAQQFPDLHSELNLSSLELGDSALYFCASSVADYYEQYFGPGTRLTVT.

This clone was detected a few times. The V gene is TRBV29-1, the J gene TRBJ1-1, with D tentatively TRBD1 (6 bases). V was trimmed by 4 bases and J by 8 bases, leaving 8 bases between them. The CDR3 is 10 residues long. Per the germline V gene, CDR1 is SQVTM and CDR2 is ANQGSEA. CDR3 nucleotides: TGCAGCGTTGGGGGGCGGGAAGCTTTCTTT. Protein sequence: CSVGGREAFF. Together with reference TRBV29-1 and TRBJ1-1, the CDR3 gives the full variable domain: SAVISQKPSRDICQRGTSLTIQCQVDSQVTMMFWYRQQPGQSLTLIATANQGSEATYESGFVIDKFPISRPNLTFSTLTVSNMSPEDSSIYLCSVGGREAFFGQGTRLTVV.